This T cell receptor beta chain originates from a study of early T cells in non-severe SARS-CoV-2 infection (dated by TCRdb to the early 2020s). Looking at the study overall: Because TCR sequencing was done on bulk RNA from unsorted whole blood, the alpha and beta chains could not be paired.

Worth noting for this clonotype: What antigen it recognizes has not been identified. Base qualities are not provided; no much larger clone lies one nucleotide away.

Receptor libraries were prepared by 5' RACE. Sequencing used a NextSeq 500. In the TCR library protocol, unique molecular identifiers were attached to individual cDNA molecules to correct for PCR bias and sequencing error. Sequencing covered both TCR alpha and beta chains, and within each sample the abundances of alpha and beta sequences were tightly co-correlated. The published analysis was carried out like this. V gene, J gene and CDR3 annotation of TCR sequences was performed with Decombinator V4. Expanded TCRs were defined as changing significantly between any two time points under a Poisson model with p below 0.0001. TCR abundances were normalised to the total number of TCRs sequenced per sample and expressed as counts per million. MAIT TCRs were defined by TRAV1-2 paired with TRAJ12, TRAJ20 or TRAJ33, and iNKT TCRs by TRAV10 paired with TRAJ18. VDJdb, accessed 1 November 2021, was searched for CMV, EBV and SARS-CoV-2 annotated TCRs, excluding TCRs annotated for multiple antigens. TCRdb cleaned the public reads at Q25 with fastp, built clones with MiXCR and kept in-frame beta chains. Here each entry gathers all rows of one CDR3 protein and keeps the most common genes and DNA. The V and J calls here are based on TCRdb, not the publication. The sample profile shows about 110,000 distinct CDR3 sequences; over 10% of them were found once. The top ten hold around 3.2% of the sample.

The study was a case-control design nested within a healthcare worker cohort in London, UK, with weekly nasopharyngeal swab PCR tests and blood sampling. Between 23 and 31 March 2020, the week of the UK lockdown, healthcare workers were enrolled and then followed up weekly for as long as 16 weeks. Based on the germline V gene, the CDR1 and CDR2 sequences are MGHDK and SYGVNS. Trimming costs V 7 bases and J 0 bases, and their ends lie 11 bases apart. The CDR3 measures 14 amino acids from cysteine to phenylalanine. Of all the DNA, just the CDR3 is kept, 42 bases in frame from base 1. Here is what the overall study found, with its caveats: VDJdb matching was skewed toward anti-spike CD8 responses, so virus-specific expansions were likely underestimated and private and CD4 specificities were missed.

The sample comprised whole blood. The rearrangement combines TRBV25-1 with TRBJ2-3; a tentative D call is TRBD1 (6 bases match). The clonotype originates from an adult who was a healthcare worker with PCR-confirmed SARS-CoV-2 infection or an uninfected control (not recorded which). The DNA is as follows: TGTGCCAGCAACAGACAGGATAGCACAGATACGCAGTATTTT. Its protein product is CASNRQDSTDTQYF.